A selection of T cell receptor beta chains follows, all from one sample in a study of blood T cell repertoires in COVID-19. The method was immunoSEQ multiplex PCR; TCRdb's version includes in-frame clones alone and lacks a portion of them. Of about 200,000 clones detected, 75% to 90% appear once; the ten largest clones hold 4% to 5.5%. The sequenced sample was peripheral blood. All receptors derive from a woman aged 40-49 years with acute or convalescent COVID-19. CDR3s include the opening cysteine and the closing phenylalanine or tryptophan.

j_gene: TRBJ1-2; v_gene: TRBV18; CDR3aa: CASSPNVADHGYTF
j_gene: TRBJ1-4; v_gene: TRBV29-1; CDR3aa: CSVERGGKLFF
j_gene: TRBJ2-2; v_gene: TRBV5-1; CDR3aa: CASSLVRDWGQEAGELFF
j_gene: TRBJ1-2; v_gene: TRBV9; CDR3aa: CASSGQGAYGYTF
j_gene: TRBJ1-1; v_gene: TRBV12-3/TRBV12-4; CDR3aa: CASSFLTNTEAFF
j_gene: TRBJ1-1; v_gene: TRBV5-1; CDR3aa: CASRWGHPNTEAFF
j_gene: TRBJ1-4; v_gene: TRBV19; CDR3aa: CASIPQGANEKLFF
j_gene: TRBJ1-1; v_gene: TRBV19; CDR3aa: CASSHSGGQGSWGAEAFF
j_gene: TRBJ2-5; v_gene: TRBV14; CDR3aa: CASSQRQTLETQYF
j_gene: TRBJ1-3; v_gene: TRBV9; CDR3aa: CASSAGDSRATIYF
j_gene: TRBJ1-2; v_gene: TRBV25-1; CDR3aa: CASSDSLNYGYTF
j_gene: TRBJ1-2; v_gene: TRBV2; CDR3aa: CASNLPDGINYGYTF
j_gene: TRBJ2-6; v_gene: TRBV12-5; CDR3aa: CASGLAYQGSGANVLTF
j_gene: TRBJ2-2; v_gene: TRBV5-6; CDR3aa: CASSPIPGTGDGTGELFF
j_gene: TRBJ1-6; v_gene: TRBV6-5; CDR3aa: CASRGQGINSPLHF
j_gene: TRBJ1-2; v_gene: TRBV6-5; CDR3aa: CASNTLDRVNGYTF
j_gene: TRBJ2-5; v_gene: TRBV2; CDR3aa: CASRRDSQETQYF
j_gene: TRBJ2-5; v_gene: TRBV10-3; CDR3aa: CAIRRTGRDEETQYF
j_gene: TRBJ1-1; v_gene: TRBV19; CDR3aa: CAVTGQGVSEAFF
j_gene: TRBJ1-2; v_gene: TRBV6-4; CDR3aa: CASSEQGAVFEGYTF
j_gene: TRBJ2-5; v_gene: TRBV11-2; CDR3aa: CASSSDRARVQETQYF
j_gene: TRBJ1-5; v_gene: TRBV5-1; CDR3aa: CASSLASDGTGDNQPQHF
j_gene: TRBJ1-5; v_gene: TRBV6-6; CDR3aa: CASTHLRASNQPQHF
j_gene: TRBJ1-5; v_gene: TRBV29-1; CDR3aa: CSVEAGSNQPQHF
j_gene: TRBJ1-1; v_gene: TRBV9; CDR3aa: CASSALWGQGSPEAFF
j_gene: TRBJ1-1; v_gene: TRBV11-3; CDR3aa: CASSSTDTDTEAFF
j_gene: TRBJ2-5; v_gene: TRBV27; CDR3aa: CASSRDRGEETQYF
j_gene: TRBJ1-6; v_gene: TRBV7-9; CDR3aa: CASSLLNENSPLHF
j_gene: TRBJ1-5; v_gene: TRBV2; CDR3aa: CASSGGVGQPQHF
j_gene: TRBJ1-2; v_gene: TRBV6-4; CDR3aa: CASSKHVLPLGTSYGYTF
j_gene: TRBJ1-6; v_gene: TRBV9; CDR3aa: CASSVLPGQGADSPLHF
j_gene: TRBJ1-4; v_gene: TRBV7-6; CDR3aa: CASSLILNEKLFF
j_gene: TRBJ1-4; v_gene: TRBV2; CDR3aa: CASSVYRQPNEKLFF
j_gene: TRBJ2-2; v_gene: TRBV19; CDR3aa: CASSIRTGAGELFF
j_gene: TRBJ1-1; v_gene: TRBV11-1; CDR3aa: CASSFGQGGRNTEAFF
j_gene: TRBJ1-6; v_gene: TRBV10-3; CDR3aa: CAISEEGARNSPLHF
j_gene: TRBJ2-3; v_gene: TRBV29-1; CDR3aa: CSVHPPRGILDTQYF
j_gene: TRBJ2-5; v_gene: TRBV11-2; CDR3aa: CASSLTGTQGLTQYF
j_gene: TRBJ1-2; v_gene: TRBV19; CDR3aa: CATYRGYNYGYTF
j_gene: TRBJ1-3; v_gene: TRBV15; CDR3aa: CATSREGQHSGNTIYF
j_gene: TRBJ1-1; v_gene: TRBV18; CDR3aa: CASSPHANTPEAFF
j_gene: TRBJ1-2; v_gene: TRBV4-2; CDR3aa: CASSQETGTGTIYGYTF
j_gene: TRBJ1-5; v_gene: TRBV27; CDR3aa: CASSSTGGNNQPQHF
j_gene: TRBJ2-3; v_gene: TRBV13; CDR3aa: CASSQSTDTQYF
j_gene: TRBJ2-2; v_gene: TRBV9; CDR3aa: CASSVYPSTGELFF
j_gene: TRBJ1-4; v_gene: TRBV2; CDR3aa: CASGSDTGTNEKLFF
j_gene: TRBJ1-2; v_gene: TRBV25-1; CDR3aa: CASSEPRDRLYGYTF
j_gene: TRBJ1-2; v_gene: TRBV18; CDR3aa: CASSPSELWGYTF
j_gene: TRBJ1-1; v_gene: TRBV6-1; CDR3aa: CASISRGTEAFF
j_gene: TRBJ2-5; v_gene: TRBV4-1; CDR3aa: CASSGPGQVQETQYF
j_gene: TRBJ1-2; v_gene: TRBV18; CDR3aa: CASSPAEIGGLGGYTF
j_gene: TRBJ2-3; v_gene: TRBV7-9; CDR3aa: CASSPLGGQRTDTQYF